Below, one TCR beta chain is given with its context. This record belongs to a study of T cell changes during pregnancy in multiple sclerosis. Sequencing used immunoSEQ multiplex PCR; TCRdb keeps in-frame clones, though not all of them. The sample lists over 75,000 clones, about 92% occurring once. The junction had 13 bases not matched to a gene; V was cut back by 1 base and J by 3 bases. Per the germline V gene, CDR1 is SGHDN and CDR2 is FVKESK. CDR3 length equals 18 residues. The chain uses TRBV14 and TRBJ2-7; 9 nucleotides line up with TRBD1. The source material was peripheral blood, sampled in the first trimester of pregnancy. This TCR came from a female donor with multiple sclerosis, enrolled in a pregnancy study. CDR3 loop: CASSQVGPAGTGLYEQYF. Written as DNA, the CDR3 is TGTGCCAGCAGCCAAGTTGGGCCCGCCGGGACAGGGCTCTACGAGCAGTACTTC.